This TCR beta chain was profiled in a study of blood T cell repertoires in COVID-19. Study context: The study drew acute and convalescent COVID-19 samples from the United States, Italy and Spain. PBMCs, B-cell-depleted T cells, or T cells provided the cDNA or gDNA that made up the material.

Under the authors' procedure: Estimates of nucleated cell counts were drawn from the amplification of reference gene primers. Method: immunoSEQ multiplex PCR; TCRdb's copy keeps in-frame clones and lacks some. The V and J calls and clone size were taken over from that table, and D and trimming were inferred from the DNA. The sample holds about 200,000 clones, over 80% seen once. V trimming: 4 bases; J trimming: 4 bases; junction bases outside the gene matches: 5. This CDR3 contains 15 residues. Germline assignment: CDR1 KGHSH and CDR2 LQKENI. The sequence derives from a human donor in a cohort sampled during active COVID-19. V and J are TRBV18 and TRBJ1-5; 9 bases match TRBD1. Source material: peripheral blood. CDR3: CASSQQGATNQPQHF. The CDR3 DNA is TGTGCCAGCTCACAACAGGGGGCGACGAATCAGCCCCAGCATTTT. Combining the CDR3 with reference TRBV18 and TRBJ1-5 gives the whole variable domain NAGVMQNPRHLVRRRGQEARLRCSPMKGHSHVYWYRQLPEEGLKFMVYLQKENIIDESGMPKERFSAEFPKEGPSILRIQQVVRGDSAAYFCASSQQGATNQPQHFGDGTRLSIL.